This T cell receptor beta chain was sequenced for a study of blood T cell repertoires in COVID-19. Study at large: In each case, the material was cDNA or gDNA derived from T cells, B-cell-depleted T cells, or PBMCs.

Sequencing used immunoSEQ multiplex PCR; TCRdb keeps in-frame clones, though not all of them. This table has 130,000 to 150,000 clones, 88% appearing once. The sample consisted of peripheral blood. The TCR sequence derives from a human donor in a cohort sampled during active COVID-19.

CDR3 DNA sequence: TGTGCCAGCAGAAGTCCGGGACAGACGAACACTGAAGCTTTCTTT. Protein product: CASRSPGQTNTEAFF. The chain couples TRBV2 to TRBJ1-1, with 7 bases matching TRBD1. Trimming at V came to 6 bases and at J to 1 base, leaving 8 bases not matched to a gene. CDR1 is SNHLY and CDR2 is FYNNEI in the germline V gene. The CDR3 is 15 amino acids.